The 27 T cell receptor beta chains listed next were all sequenced from one sample in a study of identical twins (dated by TCRdb to about 2016). The library was built by means of 5' RACE. Sequencing used an Illumina HiSeq 2000. The raw public reads went through TCRdb reprocessing: fastp at Q25, MiXCR clone calling, in-frame beta chains kept. CDR3 protein sequences are deduplicated, and each keeps its most common genes and DNA. The sample table records roughly 1.6 million distinct CDR3 sequences; less than 35% of these occur just once. About 0.27% of the sample is held by the ten biggest clonotypes. Sequences were obtained from cord blood. Receptors originate from a newborn girl in good health.

There are a few counts of this clonotype. The rearrangement links TRBV7-2 to TRBJ2-3; possibly TRBD2 for D (6 bases). Trimming removed 5 bases at V and 2 bases at J, with 17 bases between. This CDR3 comprises 16 residues. Germline V gene lookup returns CDR1 SGHTA and CDR2 FQGNSA. The DNA of the CDR3 is TGTGCCAGCAGCGCGGGCCCGGGACTGGCCACAGATACGCAGTATTTT. The encoded protein is CASSAGPGLATDTQYF. Variable domain in full (rest from reference TRBV7-2 and TRBJ2-3): GAGVSQSPSNKVTEKGKDVELRCDPISGHTALYWYRQSLGQGLEFLIYFQGNSAPDKSGLPSDRFSAERTGGSVSTLTIQRTQQEDSAVYLCASSAGPGLATDTQYFGPGTRLTVL.

This chain uses TRBV18 with TRBJ1-2, with D unresolved. The germline V gene has CDR1 KGHSH and CDR2 LQKENI. V gave up 1 base and J gave up 4 bases, with 13 bases separating them. The CDR3 has 15 amino acids. The CDR3 DNA reads as TGTGCCAGCTCACCACGGGTCAGGTCCCTCTATGGCTACACCTTC. It translates to CASSPRVRSLYGYTF.

The genes are TRBV5-1 and TRBJ2-3; D uncertain. The CDR3 runs to 12 residues. Germline CDR1 SGHRS, CDR2 YFSETQ. Trimming pared 7 bases from V and 1 base from J, leaving 7 bases between. CDR3 bases: TGCGCCAGCCACCGGGGCACAGATACGCAGTATTTT. This encodes CASHRGTDTQYF.

The chain combines TRBV5-1 with TRBJ2-1; D is perhaps TRBD2 (6 bases). Germline loops: CDR1 SGHRS, CDR2 YFSETQ. Deletions cut 7 bases from V and 9 bases from J, with 17 bases between. The CDR3 is 13 residues long. In nucleotides, the CDR3 is TGCGCCAGCGGCCCCGGGACTCACAGTGAGCAGTTCTTC. It specifies CASGPGTHSEQFF.

This clonotype appeared a few times. The CDR3 loop reads CASSPQGQGAADTQYF. In DNA form, the CDR3 reads TGTGCCAGCAGCCCCCAGGGACAGGGGGCCGCAGATACGCAGTATTTT. The chain is built from TRBV7-8 and TRBJ2-3, with 12 bases fitting TRBD1. Germline-derived CDR1 and CDR2 are SGHVS and FQNEAQ. This CDR3 comprises 16 residues. V lost 5 bases and J lost 4; bases outside the gene matches: 7.

This clonotype was observed a few times. The gene calls are TRBV20-1 and TRBJ2-3, with a weak D call TRBD2 (5 bases). Between the trimmed V and J ends, which lost 1 base and 1 base, there was a span of 18 bases. This CDR3 is 17 amino acids long. Germline CDR1 DFQATT, CDR2 SNEGSKA (reference sequence). In nucleotides, the CDR3 is TGCAGTGCTAGAGCCCTAGCTGTGGTGGCGGGCACAGATACGCAGTATTTT. This encodes CSARALAVVAGTDTQYF.

The table lists this clonotype with a few counts. The chain carries TRBV5-1 and TRBJ2-7; TRBD1 is a possible D gene (6 bases). The V gene's germline CDR1 is SGHRS and CDR2 YFSETQ. V was trimmed by 0 bases and J by 4 bases, leaving 11 bases between them. The CDR3 consists of 14 residues. The CDR3 here is CASSLGWTDYEQYF. CDR3 DNA sequence: TGCGCCAGCAGCTTGGGCTGGACAGATTACGAGCAGTACTTC.

V usage is TRBV6-5 and J usage is TRBJ2-3; 13 bases match TRBD2. V shed 0 bases and J 10 bases; nucleotides not matched to a gene: 4. CDR3 length: 15 amino acids. The V gene's germline CDR1 is MNHEY and CDR2 SVGAGI. The CDR3 sequence is CASSYSGTSGDAQYF. The CDR3 region has the DNA TGTGCCAGCAGTTACTCGGGGACTAGCGGGGATGCGCAGTATTTT.

The CDR3 sequence: CASSSGTGVSPYGYTF. CDR3 sequence (DNA): TGTGCCAGCAGCAGCGGGACAGGGGTTAGCCCCTATGGCTACACCTTC. The gene calls are TRBV7-6 and TRBJ1-2, with 10 positions matching TRBD1. The CDR3 has 16 amino acids. With V trimmed by 5 bases and J by 4 bases, 10 bases remained unmatched. Germline lookup yields CDR1 SGHVS and CDR2 FNYEAQ.

The CDR3 DNA is TGTGCCAGCAGCCCAACGGGTGGGAAGAACACTGAAGCTTTCTTT. It specifies CASSPTGGKNTEAFF. V gene TRBV7-4 combines with J gene TRBJ1-1; D remains ambiguous. Germline V gene lookup returns CDR1 SGHVT and CDR2 SQSDAQ. V was pared by 5 bases and J by 1 base, with 14 bases between. This CDR3 region has 15 residues.

In its sample, this clonotype was seen a few times. The chain combines TRBV7-9 with TRBJ1-6; 8 positions match TRBD1. V was pared by 7 bases and J by 0 bases, with 8 bases of the junction left unmatched. From germline, CDR1 is SEHNR and CDR2 FQNEAQ (reference sequence). The CDR3 totals 17 residues. The DNA of the CDR3 is TGTGCCAGCAACCGACAGGGGCCCAGCTCCTATAATTCACCCCTCCACTTT. Translated: CASNRQGPSSYNSPLHF.

This clonotype has just a few counts. The chain couples TRBV5-1 to TRBJ2-1, with 10 bases aligning to TRBD2. After removal of 5 bases from V and 0 bases from J, the junction contained 8 bases not matched to a gene. Germline V lookup: CDR1 SGHRS, CDR2 YFSETQ. The CDR3 spans 17 residues. CDR3 bases: TGCGCCAGCAGACAAGGACTAGCGGTGAGCTCCTACAATGAGCAGTTCTTC. This codes for CASRQGLAVSSYNEQFF.

The chain has TRBV4-1 and TRBJ1-2, with D tentatively TRBD1 (6 bases). The germline V gene encodes CDR1 MGHRA and CDR2 YSYEKL. V was pared by 0 bases and J by 4 bases, with 18 bases between. The CDR3 spans 17 residues. The CDR3 loop reads CASSQDSSFTGTYGYTF. In nucleotides, the CDR3 is TGCGCCAGCAGCCAAGACTCTTCCTTTACAGGGACCTATGGCTACACCTTC.

This clonotype appeared a few times. The genes are TRBV6-5 and TRBJ2-3; D gene uncertain. Germline-derived CDR1 and CDR2 are MNHEY and SVGAGI. V lost 7 bases and J 4 bases, leaving 9 bases between the germline ends. The CDR3 totals 12 residues. The CDR3 DNA reads as TGTGCCAGCAAAGGGTTTGCAGATACGCAGTATTTT. This translates into CASKGFADTQYF.

This clonotype has only a few counts. A read error may explain this, as a much larger clone is one base away. J is TRBJ2-7 and V is TRBV24-1, with a tentative D call TRBD2 (5 bases). V lost 2 bases and J 7 bases, leaving 8 bases between the germline ends. Germline loops: CDR1 KGHDR, CDR2 SFDVKD. CDR3 size: 12 residues. Written as DNA, the CDR3 is TGTGCCACCAGTGATTCGGGGAATGAGCAGTACTTC. It yields the protein CATSDSGNEQYF.

This clonotype was found a few times. The rearrangement uses TRBV5-1 and TRBJ1-1; the D is unclear. CDR1 is SGHRS and CDR2 is YFSETQ in the germline V gene. The CDR3 totals 15 residues. Trimming shortened V by 0 bases and J by 0 bases, and 9 bases separated the two germline ends. Here the CDR3 DNA reads TGCGCCAGCAGCTTGGCCCCGAATTTGAACACTGAAGCTTTCTTT. It yields the protein CASSLAPNLNTEAFF.

This clonotype was observed a handful of times. This chain uses TRBV10-3 with TRBJ2-3, with 8 positions matching TRBD2. J was trimmed by 5 bases and V by 4 bases; bases with no gene match: 2. In germline, CDR1 is ENHRY, CDR2 SYGVKD. The CDR3 is 13 amino acids. The DNA of the CDR3 is TGTGCCATCAGTGCCGGGACTAGAGATACGCAGTATTTT. Its protein is CAISAGTRDTQYF.

This clonotype was counted only a few times. The J gene is TRBJ2-7, the V gene TRBV6-5; D remains unclear. The CDR3 loop spans 17 amino acids. V lost 0 bases, J lost 2 bases, and 17 bases lay in between. CDR1 is MNHEY and CDR2 is SVGAGI in the germline V gene. The CDR3 loop is CASSYSEPRTYPYEQYF. The CDR3 DNA is TGTGCCAGCAGTTACTCCGAACCAAGGACGTATCCCTACGAGCAGTACTTC.

J is TRBJ2-1 and V is TRBV4-1; D perhaps matches TRBD1 (5 bases). There are 15 residues in the CDR3. Trimming cost V 1 base and J 10 bases, with 17 bases left between them. CDR1 is MGHRA and CDR2 is YSYEKL in the germline V gene. CDR3 amino acids: CASSQGQLSSYEQFF. The CDR3, as DNA: TGCGCCAGCAGCCAAGGACAGCTCAGCTCCTACGAGCAGTTCTTC.

The sample holds a few counts of this clonotype. The chain couples TRBV7-9 to TRBJ2-3; 11 nucleotides agree with TRBD2. CDR3 length: 16 residues. Trimming cost V 4 bases and J 0 bases; bases outside gene matches: 3. The germline CDR1 and CDR2 sequences are SEHNR and FQNEAQ (reference sequence). CDR3 loop: CASSSIAGGSTDTQYF. As DNA, the CDR3 is TGTGCCAGCAGCTCCATAGCGGGGGGGAGCACAGATACGCAGTATTTT.

The chain has TRBV28 and TRBJ2-3; 8 positions match TRBD2. J was trimmed by 4 bases and V by 4 bases; bases with no gene match: 4. The CDR3 is made up of 14 amino acids. The germline CDR1 and CDR2 sequences are MDHEN and SYDVKM. The CDR3 reads CASSSAGASDTQYF. The CDR3 DNA sequence: TGTGCCAGCAGTTCAGCGGGAGCATCAGATACGCAGTATTTT. The full variable domain, its missing parts supplied by reference TRBV28 and TRBJ2-3, is DVKVTQSSRYLVKRTGEKVFLECVQDMDHENMFWYRQDPGLGLRLIYFSYDVKMKEKGDIPEGYSVSREKKERFSLILESASTNQTSMYLCASSSAGASDTQYFGPGTRLTVL.

Many counts were recorded for this clonotype. The chain has TRBV2 and TRBJ2-7, with D hard to call. V was clipped by 6 bases and J by 2 bases, with 14 bases between them. From germline, CDR1 is SNHLY and CDR2 FYNNEI. The CDR3 spans 14 residues. CDR3 in amino acids: CASSLWKGPYEQYF. CDR3 DNA: TGTGCCAGCAGCCTTTGGAAAGGCCCCTACGAGCAGTACTTC.

This clonotype came up a few times. The gene calls are TRBV6-1 and TRBJ2-7, with D unresolved. Trimming cost V 2 bases and J 2 bases, with 4 bases left between them. Germline CDR1 is MNHNS and CDR2 is SASEGT. This CDR3 comprises 12 residues. The CDR3 DNA follows: TGTGCCAGCAGTGAAAACACCTACGAGCAGTACTTC. This sequence encodes CASSENTYEQYF.

The chain joins TRBV6-6 to TRBJ2-1; the D is unclear. The J call may be mistaken, given a closer DNA end match to TRBJ2-7. CDR1 MNHNY and CDR2 SVGAGI come from the germline V gene (reference sequence). CDR3 length: 13 residues. CDR3 bases: TGTGCCAGCAGTTACTCCCTAGTGGATGAGCAGTACTTC. Translation: CASSYSLVDEQYF.

The chain carries TRBV5-5 and TRBJ1-1; 8 bases map to TRBD1. The germline V gene encodes CDR1 SGHKS and CDR2 YYEKEE (reference sequence). Trimming removed 3 bases from V and 3 bases from J; junction bases left unmatched: 4. The CDR3 has 14 residues. CDR3 coding DNA: TGTGCCAGCAGCTCCCAGGGGGCGGACACTGAAGCTTTCTTT. Its protein product is CASSSQGADTEAFF.

This clonotype was observed many times. The rearrangement links TRBV12-3 or TRBV12-4 to TRBJ1-5; D unresolved. V lost 3 bases, J lost 1 base, and 10 bases lay in between. CDR3 length equals 15 residues. The CDR3 sequence is CASSFSSGSNQPQHF. DNA for the CDR3: TGTGCCAGCAGTTTTTCCTCCGGGAGCAATCAGCCCCAGCATTTT.

In the case of this clonotype: At one end, the junction sequence differs from germline, possibly due to a read error. The genes are TRBV12-3 or TRBV12-4 and TRBJ1-2, with no clear D. The CDR3 runs to 12 residues. CDR3 coding DNA: TGTGCCAGCAGTTTGCAAAGAAATGGCCACACCTTC. Its translation is CASSLQRNGHTF.